This TCR beta chain was identified in a study of cytomegalovirus exposure and HLA in healthy donors. PCR used 60 Vbeta primers and 13 Jbeta primers. Here immunoSEQ multiplex PCR was the method, and the copy in TCRdb shows in-frame clones only, minus some. The sample contains 150,000 or so clones, about 82% of which appear only once. Despite likely unrecorded immune exposures, the donors were nominally healthy at the time of sampling. The CDR3 covers 15 residues. From germline, CDR1 is MNHEY and CDR2 SMNVEV (reference sequence). V lost 3 bases, J lost 4 bases, and 5 bases stayed unmatched. The rearrangement joins TRBV27 to TRBJ2-7, with 11 bases identical to TRBD2. The sequencing sample was made of PBMCs. The sequence derives from a woman between 18 and 29 years old in good health and CMV-seronegative. The CDR3 reads CASSFLAGGGYEQYF. CDR3 sequence (DNA): TGTGCCAGCAGTTTCCTAGCGGGAGGCGGGTACGAGCAGTACTTC.